This record covers a single T cell receptor (beta chain). Ten or more counts support this clonotype. This clone's antigen is unknown. Base qualities are not at hand, and no much larger clone is one base apart. This sample was sequenced with an Illumina HiSeq 2500. Quantitative 5'-RACE with molecular barcodes was used to prepare TCR beta libraries. The original methods were these. A new computational method, built on a probabilistic model of VDJ rearrangement, was used to identify disease-linked TCR variants. TCRdb reran the public reads through fastp at Q25 and MiXCR, keeping productive beta chains. Merged by CDR3 protein, the rows form single entries marked with the most common genes and DNA. These V and J calls are TCRdb output, not the study's own analysis. The sample contains roughly 350,000 distinct CDR3 sequences, roughly 8% of them found a single time. Just over 14% of the sample is in the top ten clones.

This entry is derived from a study of CD8 T cells in ankylosing spondylitis (dated by TCRdb to about 2017). With regard to the full study: The study set out to find disease-linked TCR variants by profiling T cell receptor beta repertoires in ankylosing spondylitis patients and healthy donors. The full study cohort was made up of 25 ankylosing spondylitis patients and roughly 98 healthy donors. Peripheral blood was sampled, and synovial fluid was additionally collected from ankylosing spondylitis patients. What the research found in general, with its limitations: The disease-linked clones were reported to be significantly enriched in matched synovial fluid samples from ankylosing spondylitis patients. Blood from ankylosing spondylitis patients appeared to be characterized by a TCR beta motif made up of seven or eight highly homologous amino acid variants. Some motif variants had previously been reported in the synovial fluid and blood of reactive arthritis patients, which suggests shared mechanisms of disease initiation. A CD8+ phenotype was shown by the disease-linked clones, which were found at relatively low frequencies in peripheral blood.

The germline V gene provides CDR1 MNHEY and CDR2 SVGAGI. Relative to germline, V is 2 bases shorter and J is 0 bases shorter, with 2 bases between their ends. There are 14 amino acids in the CDR3, from cysteine to phenylalanine inclusive. Only the CDR3 part of the read is kept: 42 bases, read in frame from the first base. The sequence came from a male donor with ankylosing spondylitis. Here the chain combines TRBV6-5 and TRBJ2-6, with the D gene not clear enough to name. The sequenced sample was blood, either unsorted or a sorted T cell fraction (not recorded which). The CDR3: CASSYSSGANVLTF. The DNA reads as follows: TGTGCCAGCAGTTACAGCTCTGGGGCCAACGTCCTGACTTTC.